This T cell receptor beta chain was obtained from a study of identical twins. This clonotype has at least ten counts. Its target is unknown. MiXCR was run by TCRdb on the 5' RACE reads, yielding one entry per CDR3 protein. The sample comprises some 200,000 distinct CDR3 sequences, 7.5% of which are singletons, and less than 2% rests with the top ten. V lost 10 bases to trimming and J lost 5 bases, with 24 bases between them. Per the germline V gene, CDR1 is SGHTA and CDR2 is FQGNSA. This CDR3 spans 15 amino acids. General study points: For monozygotic twins, models underestimated out-of-frame TCR alpha sharing.

The sample also formed part of further work on yellow fever vaccine responses in identical twins.

This sequence originates from a woman between 18 and 30 years old in good health. This chain uses TRBV7-2 with TRBJ2-7; D may be TRBD2 (6 bases). Sequences were obtained from memory (CD45RO+) T cells sorted from blood. In DNA form, the CDR3 reads TGTGCCACCAGTTTCGCGGACTACGGACATGACGAGCAGTACTTC. This gives the protein CATSFADYGHDEQYF. Based on the CDR3 plus reference TRBV7-2 and TRBJ2-7, the full variable domain is GAGVSQSPSNKVTEKGKDVELRCDPISGHTALYWYRQSLGQGLEFLIYFQGNSAPDKSGLPSDRFSAERTGGSVSTLTIQRTQQEDSAVYLCATSFADYGHDEQYFGPGTRLTVT.